The clone carrying this T cell receptor beta chain has more than one count but fewer than ten. Its antigen is not identified. This entry belongs to a study of persistence of HIV-infected CD4 T cells. Study-wide context: Isolated cells were CMV- and HIV-1 Gag-responding CD4+ T cells. Blood samples, up to 180 mL, came from multiple time points, except two leukapheresis donors sampled once.

Cells were stimulated with overlapping HIV-1 Gag 15-mer peptides. Sorted nonresponding memory CD4+ T cells were CD40L-negative, CD69-negative, CD45RO-high. For at least 4 years, plasma HIV-1 RNA was undetectable (<50 copies/mL). Anti-CD28/CD49d costimulation, CD40-blocking antibody and enfuvirtide were given to CD8-depleted PBMCs for 15 to 20 hours. The libraries were made with immunoSEQ version 4 in survey mode. Clones were sequenced by immunoSEQ multiplex PCR, and TCRdb holds only the in-frame ones, with some missing. This table has 25,000 to 40,000 clones, roughly four fifths appearing once. Trimming removed 5 bases at V and 4 bases at J, with 10 bases between. Per germline, CDR1 SGHDT and CDR2 YYEEEE. The CDR3 contains 14 residues.

The TCR was taken from an adult woman with HIV who was CMV-seropositive. Sample: CD4+ T cells sorted from PBMCs after roughly 18-hour stimulation, taken from a patient who received antiretroviral therapy. This chain joins TRBV5-6 and TRBJ2-6, with D uncertain. CDR3 DNA sequence: TGTGCCAGCAGACGCGGAGCAGGGGCCAACGTCCTGACTTTC. It is translated as CASRRGAGANVLTF.